A single sample is the source of the 2 T cell receptor beta chains below, sequenced in a study of T cells after yellow fever vaccination. TCRdb reprocessed the 5' RACE reads via MiXCR and lists one record per CDR3 protein. The table includes almost 600,000 distinct CDR3 sequences, roughly 14% detected once. The sequenced sample was PBMCs, obtained on the day of the yellow fever booster vaccination. The receptors were gathered from a man aged 25 to 40 who received the YFV17D yellow fever vaccine.

The rearrangement joins TRBV29-1 to TRBJ2-7; D perhaps matches TRBD2 (5 bases). V was trimmed by 4 bases and J by 0 bases, leaving 16 bases between them. CDR1 is SQVTM, CDR2 ANQGSEA, per germline. This CDR3 is 15 amino acids long. This CDR3 is CSVVFRGLSSYEQYF. For the CDR3, the DNA is TGCAGCGTTGTCTTTCGCGGGCTGAGCTCCTACGAGCAGTACTTC.

The chain recombines TRBV6-1 with TRBJ1-1, with unresolved D. With 7 bases removed from V and 0 bases from J, the gap between germline ends came to 9 bases. Germline CDR1 is MNHNS and CDR2 is SASEGT. This CDR3 spans 13 amino acids. In nucleotides, the CDR3 is TGTGCCAGCACACAGACCATGAACACTGAAGCTTTCTTT. Protein product: CASTQTMNTEAFF.